This section outlines one T cell receptor beta chain sequence together with its context. The antigen remains undetermined. Multiplex touch-down PCR with TRB-A/B primers amplified rearranged V-D-J TRB sequences. TCRdb reprocessed the multiplex PCR reads via MiXCR and lists one record per CDR3 protein. The sample holds a few thousand distinct CDR3 sequences; about 45% are singletons and the top ten take 3.1%. The V gene's germline CDR1 is MGHRA and CDR2 YSYEKL. V lost 0 bases, J lost 4 bases, and 9 bases lay in between. There are 14 residues in the CDR3. The data are from a study of T cell repertoires in aging, cancer and after chemotherapy. Study-level background: Patients with glioblastoma brain tumors were sampled before and after temozolomide-based therapy. Some 9.4 million TCR reads made up the full dataset. Study findings and constraints: Median generation probability rose over the chemotherapy interval in each cancer cohort, suggesting rebound thymic output.

Amplification of TCR beta used genomic DNA extracted from peripheral blood. The V call is TRBV4-1, the J call TRBJ2-5, with D possibly TRBD2 on 5 matching bases. Sequenced input: blood. This receptor was taken from a human donor with a solid tumor. Written as DNA, the CDR3 is TGCGCCAGCAGCCAAGATATGGCGGGAGAGACCCAGTACTTC. It yields the protein CASSQDMAGETQYF.